The 11 T cell receptor beta chains in this list originate from one sample, sequenced in a study of Tregs in tolerant kidney transplant recipients (dated by TCRdb to about 2019). The transplants used related donors along with nonmyeloablative bone marrow transplantation, and in the human trials mixed chimerism was transient. Library prep was done by the immunoSEQ multiplex PCR assay. TCRdb retrieved this table from immuneACCESS and kept in-frame rearrangements only. Not all clones are present; in checked studies, unresolved V genes account for under half, and no reason is known for the remainder. Here the sample has 95,000 or so clones; roughly 93% occur a single time. Around 1.6% of the sample is taken by the ten largest. This sample comprised CD4+ T cells from blood (PBMCs), obtained 12 months after the transplant. The receptors come from a human patient who received a combined kidney and bone marrow transplant. After a transplant, some of the T cells may come from the graft donor.

This clone was seen a few times. The chain recombines TRBV10-1 with TRBJ2-1; D is ambiguous. Looked up from germline, CDR1 is WNHNN and CDR2 is SYGVQD (reference sequence). The CDR3 is made up of 10 amino acids. The germline V and J ends were trimmed by 6 bases and 9 bases, with 6 bases remaining between them. CDR3 amino acids: CASSNGEQFF. As DNA, the CDR3 is TGCGCCAGCAGCAACGGTGAGCAGTTCTTC.

This sequence joins TRBV9 and TRBJ2-1, with 8 bases that match TRBD2. The V segment lost 4 bases and the J segment 6 bases; nucleotides outside the gene matches: 9. The CDR3 runs to 15 residues. Germline V gene data show CDR1 as SGDLS and CDR2 as YYNGEE. The CDR3: CASSIRGGLGNEQFF. The CDR3 DNA follows: TGTGCCAGCAGCATACGGGGGGGATTAGGCAATGAGCAGTTCTTC. Full variable domain (remainder filled in from reference TRBV9 and TRBJ2-1): DSGVTQTPKHLITATGQRVTLRCSPRSGDLSVYWYQQSLDQGLQFLIQYYNGEERAKGNILERFSAQQFPDLHSELNLSSLELGDSALYFCASSIRGGLGNEQFFGPGTRLTVL.

V gene TRBV4-3 combines with J gene TRBJ1-2, with 10 bases fitting TRBD1. V was clipped by 4 bases and J by 7 bases; unmatched bases: 9. This CDR3 is built from 15 residues. Germline assignment: CDR1 LGHNA and CDR2 YSLEER. The CDR3 protein is CASSPRQGARGGYTF. In DNA form, the CDR3 reads TGCGCCAGCAGCCCCAGACAGGGGGCGCGGGGTGGCTACACCTTC.

This chain connects TRBV6-5 to TRBJ2-7, with 7 bases aligning to TRBD2. This CDR3 is built from 16 residues. Germline-derived CDR1 and CDR2 are MNHEY and SVGAGI. J was trimmed by 4 bases and V by 0 bases; bases with no gene match: 9. The CDR3 loop reads CASSYSARLAEYEQYF. The CDR3 region has the DNA TGTGCCAGCAGTTACTCGGCCCGGCTAGCGGAATACGAGCAGTACTTC.

V is TRBV5-1 and J is TRBJ2-7, with a tentative D call TRBD1 (6 bases). The germline CDR1 and CDR2 sequences are SGHRS and YFSETQ. The CDR3 extends over 14 amino acids. Deletions cut 2 bases from V and 0 bases from J, with 9 bases between. The DNA for the CDR3 is TGCGCCAGCAGCTTAAGGGACAACTCCTACGAGCAGTACTTC. Its protein product is CASSLRDNSYEQYF.

V is TRBV2 and J is TRBJ1-4; 8 bases match TRBD1. The trim removed 10 bases at V and 4 bases at J, leaving 11 bases unmatched. The germline V gene has CDR1 SNHLY and CDR2 FYNNEI. This CDR3 has 15 amino acids. CDR3 DNA: TGTGCCACGACCGCCCAGGGACAGGTTAATGAAAAACTGTTTTTT. Translated: CATTAQGQVNEKLFF.

This clone has just one count. This sequence joins TRBV29-1 and TRBJ2-2; TRBD2 matches at 9 bases. Germline CDR1 reads SQVTM; CDR2 reads ANQGSEA. The CDR3 totals 14 residues. Losses at the gene ends were 7 bases for V and 4 bases for J; bases not matched to a gene: 7. CDR3 sequence: CSAFSGRGTGELFF. The DNA for the CDR3 is TGCAGCGCCTTTAGCGGGAGAGGCACCGGGGAGCTGTTTTTT.

The chain recombines TRBV5-6 with TRBJ1-2, with 8 bases identical to TRBD1. CDR1 is SGHDT, CDR2 YYEEEE, per germline. V lost 5 bases and J lost 5; bases outside the gene matches: 8. CDR3 length: 14 residues. DNA of the CDR3: TGTGCCAGCAGATATACAGGGGGTCGGTATGGCTACACCTTC. As protein: CASRYTGGRYGYTF. The variable domain in full, with the rest retrieved from reference TRBV5-6 and TRBJ1-2, is DAGVTQSPTHLIKTRGQQVTLRCSPKSGHDTVSWYQQALGQGPQFIFQYYEEEERQRGNFPDRFSGHQFPNYSSELNVNALLLGDSALYLCASRYTGGRYGYTFGSGTRLTVV.

The chain recombines TRBV9 with TRBJ2-3, with 7 nucleotides matching TRBD1. Germline V gene data show CDR1 as SGDLS and CDR2 as YYNGEE. The CDR3 loop spans 16 amino acids. The junction had 8 bases not matched to a gene; V was cut back by 4 bases and J by 0 bases. DNA of the CDR3: TGTGCCAGCAGCATGCCGGGACAGCGTAGCACAGATACGCAGTATTTT. This gives the protein CASSMPGQRSTDTQYF.

The chain is built from TRBV30 and TRBJ1-1, with TRBD1 as a possible D gene (5 bases). Trimming cost V 1 base and J 0 bases, with 6 bases left between them. The CDR3 sequence is 13 residues long. Germline assignment: CDR1 GTSNPN and CDR2 SVGIG (reference sequence). Written as DNA, the CDR3 is TGTGCCTGGAGTGAGGGGCTGAACACTGAAGCTTTCTTT. Residues: CAWSEGLNTEAFF.

Only one count was recorded for this clone. V is TRBV28 and J is TRBJ2-3, with D possibly TRBD1 on 6 matching bases. The V end was cut by 5 bases, the J end by 2 bases, with 14 bases between. The CDR3 length is 15 residues. From germline, CDR1 is MDHEN and CDR2 SYDVKM. The CDR3 DNA reads as TGTGCCAGCAGTCTTACAGGGCTGGACACAGATACGCAGTATTTT. Protein product: CASSLTGLDTDTQYF.